Listed below are T cell receptor beta chains from one sample, sequenced in a study of identical twins. TCRdb reanalysed the 5' RACE reads using MiXCR and keeps one entry per CDR3 protein. The data hold about 240,000 distinct CDR3 sequences, with approximately 6.8% observed a single time. The sample was also reused in another study, on yellow fever vaccine responses in identical twins.

Input material: CD8+ T cells sorted from blood. The receptors were gathered from a woman aged 18-29 years in good health. CDR3s leave out the opening cysteine and the closing phenylalanine or tryptophan.

V,CDR3
TRBV27,ASSRGGTYNEQF
TRBV27,ASSSPGTSTDTQY
TRBV27,ASSQGPAGKNIQY
TRBV27,ASRIPGANVLT
TRBV11-2,ASSSPAAAYEQY
TRBV7-9,ASSLFPSYTDTQY
TRBV9,ASSVAASSYNEQF
TRBV12-3/TRBV12-4,ASSPTSGTSYEQY
TRBV5-1,ASSQWTRDGQF
TRBV15,ATSRGAGFEQY
TRBV29-1,SVPTSGVYNEQF
TRBV29-1,SVEDLAGQETQY
TRBV5-8,ASSSGGRAF
TRBV28,ASSVRGETVSNQPQH
TRBV6-1,AAAANTEAF
TRBV7-3,ASSPLGPNYDEQF